What follows describes a single T cell receptor beta chain. Antigen unknown. This specimen belongs to a study of beta chain features in type 1 diabetes. Notes on the study in general: In patients and controls equally, PCR might favor templates that are shorter. Sequencing from cDNA could over-represent high-TCR-expressing cells. Among all four CD4+ subsets, Type 1 diabetes patients had TCRB CDR3s that were moderately but significantly shorter.

Expressed TCRB transcripts were sequenced because the isolated RNA had all been reverse transcribed beforehand. Method: immunoSEQ multiplex PCR; TCRdb's copy keeps in-frame clones and lacks some. The sample contains tens of thousands of clones, approximately 60% of which appear only once. Germline CDR1 and CDR2: MNHNY and SVGAGI (reference sequence). Trimming removed 0 bases from V and 5 bases from J; junction bases left unmatched: 2. The CDR3 contains 15 residues. V and J are TRBV6-6 and TRBJ1-4; TRBD1 aligns across 8 bases. What was sequenced was Tregs from blood. This TCR came from a man aged 25-45 years with type 1 diabetes. Some clones in this sample may be carry-over from other donors' samples. CDR3 sequence reads: CASSYSTGANEKLFF. The CDR3 bases are TGTGCCAGCAGTTACTCGACAGGGGCGAATGAAAAACTGTTTTTT.